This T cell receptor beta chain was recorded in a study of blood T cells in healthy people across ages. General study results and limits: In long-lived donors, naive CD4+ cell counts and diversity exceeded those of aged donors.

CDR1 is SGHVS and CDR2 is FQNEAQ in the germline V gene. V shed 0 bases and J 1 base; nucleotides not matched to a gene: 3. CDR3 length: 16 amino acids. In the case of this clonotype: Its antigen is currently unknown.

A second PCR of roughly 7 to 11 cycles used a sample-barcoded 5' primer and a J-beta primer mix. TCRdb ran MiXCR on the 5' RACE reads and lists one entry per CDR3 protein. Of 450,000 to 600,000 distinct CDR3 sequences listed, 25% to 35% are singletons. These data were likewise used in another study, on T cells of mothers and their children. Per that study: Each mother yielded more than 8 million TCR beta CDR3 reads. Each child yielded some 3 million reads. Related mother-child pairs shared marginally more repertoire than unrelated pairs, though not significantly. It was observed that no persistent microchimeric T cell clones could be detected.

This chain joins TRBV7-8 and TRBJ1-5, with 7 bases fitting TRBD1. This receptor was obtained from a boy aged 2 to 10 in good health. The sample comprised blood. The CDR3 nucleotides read TGTGCCAGCAGCTTAGCAGGGGGCGGGAGCAATCAGCCCCAGCATTTT. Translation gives CASSLAGGGSNQPQHF.